This TCR beta chain was sequenced for a study of cytomegalovirus exposure and HLA in healthy donors. The PCR made use of 60 Vbeta and 13 Jbeta primers. This table comes from immunoSEQ multiplex PCR, and its TCRdb copy is limited to in-frame clones, with some not included. The table lists 170,000 or so clones, about 80% of them singletons. This clone was picked up a small number of times. The CDR3 totals 13 residues. Trimming took 5 bases from V and 3 from J, leaving 10 bases between them. Per germline, CDR1 SNHLY and CDR2 FYNNEI. This receptor was identified in a boy younger than 18 in good health and CMV-seronegative. Sequencing was performed on PBMCs. This sequence joins TRBV2 and TRBJ2-5; a possible D gene is TRBD1 (6 bases). CDR3 nucleotides: TGTGCCAGCAGTTTTAACAGGGAAGAGACCCAGTACTTC. Protein: CASSFNREETQYF. The full variable domain, completed using reference TRBV2 and TRBJ2-5, is EPEVTQTPSHQVTQMGQEVILRCVPISNHLYFYWYRQILGQKVEFLVSFYNNEISEKSEIFDDQFSVERPDGSNFTLKIRSTKLEDSAMYFCASSFNREETQYFGPGTRLLVL.